These 14 T cell receptor beta chains were sequenced from one sample in a study of blood T cell repertoires in COVID-19. Repertoires were generated with immunoSEQ multiplex PCR, while TCRdb's copy carries only in-frame clones and drops some. The sample consists of 300,000 to 400,000 clones, over 75% of them appearing once. The sample was PBMCs or T cells enriched from blood (not recorded which). These receptors were taken from a man younger than 45 who had recovered from COVID-19.

This clone was detected only a few times. V is TRBV28 and J is TRBJ1-2; TRBD1 aligns across 9 bases. V dropped 4 bases and J dropped 2; count of bases not matched to a gene: 11. Germline V gives CDR1 MDHEN, CDR2 SYDVKM. This CDR3 is built from 17 residues. As DNA, the CDR3 is TGTGCCAGCAGTTCGGTCGCCGGGACAGGGCTAAACTATGGCTACACCTTC. This sequence encodes CASSSVAGTGLNYGYTF.

About this clone itself: At the DNA level, this CDR3 is encoded by other sequences in the same sample as well. J is TRBJ2-7 and V is TRBV7-2, with a weak D call TRBD2 (5 bases). The CDR3 covers 12 residues. CDR1 is SGHTA, CDR2 FQGNSA, per germline. V was cut by 2 bases and J by 4 bases, with 6 bases left in between. Written as DNA, the CDR3 is TGTGCCAGCAGCTTAACGGGGTACGAGCAGTACTTC. Translated, it gives CASSLTGYEQYF.

The chain uses TRBV11-3 and TRBJ2-1; 11 bases line up with TRBD2. The germline gives CDR1 SGHNT, CDR2 YENEEA. Germline trimming cut 3 bases from V and 7 bases from J; bases unmatched to any gene: 8. CDR3 length: 16 amino acids. DNA of the CDR3: TGTGCCAGCAGCTTTCGAAAGACTAGCGGGGTTAATGAGCAGTTCTTC. Residues: CASSFRKTSGVNEQFF.

CDR3 coding DNA: TGTGCCAGTAGTATCCGACAGGGAGAAAGTCAGCCCCAGCATTTT. This sequence encodes CASSIRQGESQPQHF. V usage is TRBV19 and J usage is TRBJ1-5; 7 bases align to TRBD1. CDR1 is LNHDA and CDR2 is SQIVND in the germline V gene (reference sequence). Trimming cost V 3 bases and J 6 bases; bases outside gene matches: 8. This CDR3 has 15 residues.

This chain connects TRBV4-1 to TRBJ2-7, with D perhaps matching TRBD1 (7 bases). Germline V gives CDR1 MGHRA, CDR2 YSYEKL. Trimming removed 4 bases at V and 5 bases at J, with 24 bases between. This CDR3 spans 17 amino acids. CDR3 bases: TGCGCCAGCAGCCCACGTGAAGGGGGCGCGCGGAGGGACGAGCAGTACTTC. Translating gives CASSPREGGARRDEQYF.

The V and J genes are TRBV2 and TRBJ1-5; D is unclear. The CDR3 sequence is 13 residues long. Trimming shortened V by 6 bases and J by 1 base, and 7 bases separated the two germline ends. CDR1 SNHLY and CDR2 FYNNEI come from the germline V gene. CDR3 nucleotide sequence: TGTGCCAGCAGAACAGAGAGCAATCAGCCCCAGCATTTT. Translating gives CASRTESNQPQHF.

J is TRBJ1-6 and V is TRBV30, with D maybe TRBD1 (6 bases). V lost 2 bases to trimming and J lost 3 bases, with 14 bases between them. CDR1 and CDR2 (germline): GTSNPN, SVGIG (reference sequence). CDR3 length equals 16 residues. CDR3 nucleotides: TGTGCCTGGAGTTTCGGGACATTGAACTATAATTCACCCCTCCACTTT. The encoded protein is CAWSFGTLNYNSPLHF.

The rearrangement uses TRBV25-1 and TRBJ2-7, with 7 nucleotides matching TRBD2. V lost 8 bases and J lost 3; bases outside the gene matches: 7. Germline CDR1 reads MGHDK; CDR2 reads SYGVNS. This CDR3 comprises 13 residues. The CDR3 DNA is TGTGCCAGCCGCGGGGAGGGTTACTACGAGCAGTACTTC. It translates to CASRGEGYYEQYF.

This clone was counted once. The CDR3 DNA follows: TGTGCCAGCAGCTCGGGACACCCGAACACTGAAGCTTTCTTT. It specifies CASSSGHPNTEAFF. V is TRBV5-5 and J is TRBJ1-1, with D possibly being TRBD1 (6 bases). Germline CDR1 reads SGHKS; CDR2 reads YYEKEE (reference sequence). Trimming removed 3 bases from V and 1 base from J, with 10 bases in between. The CDR3 covers 14 residues.

This clone was found a few times. This chain uses TRBV6-5 with TRBJ1-5, with D uncertain. V lost 8 bases, J lost 5 bases, and 7 bases lay in between. This CDR3 region has 11 residues. Germline CDR1 and CDR2: MNHEY and SVGAGI. In nucleotides, the CDR3 is TGTGCCAGCGGAGCTTATCAGCCCCAGCATTTT. This codes for CASGAYQPQHF.

The CDR3 DNA follows: TGTGCCAGCAGCGGGAAGTACACAGGGGGCCGAGAGACCCAGTACTTC. Translated, it gives CASSGKYTGGRETQYF. The V and J genes are TRBV5-8 and TRBJ2-5; 9 bases agree with TRBD1. The CDR3 covers 16 residues. The germline V gene has CDR1 SGHTS and CDR2 YDEGEE. Germline trimming cut 4 bases from V and 4 bases from J; bases unmatched to any gene: 11.

V gene TRBV3-1 (or the pseudogene TRBV3-2) combines with J gene TRBJ1-6; D gene unclear. Germline CDR1 LGHDT, CDR2 YNNKEL (reference sequence). V lost 1 base, J lost 0 bases, and 7 bases lay in between. CDR3 length equals 16 residues. This CDR3 is CASSQVPSSYNSPLHF. CDR3 nucleotide sequence: TGTGCCAGCAGCCAAGTCCCGTCCTCCTATAATTCACCCCTCCACTTT.

The chain has TRBV19 and TRBJ1-3, with D possibly TRBD1 on 5 matching bases. The V end was cut by 9 bases, the J end by 8 bases, with 23 bases between. The CDR3 loop spans 15 amino acids. Looked up from germline, CDR1 is LNHDA and CDR2 is SQIVND (reference sequence). CDR3 amino acids: CARTLDSHRWDTIYF. CDR3 sequence (DNA): TGTGCCAGGACCCTTGACAGTCATCGTTGGGACACCATATATTTT.

V and J are TRBV11-2 and TRBJ2-5; a weak D match, TRBD2 (5 bases). Germline CDR1 reads SGHAT; CDR2 reads FQNNGV. V was pared by 8 bases and J by 5 bases, with 12 bases between. The CDR3 covers 12 residues. The CDR3 bases are TGTGCCAGCGCTGGACTCGTGGAGACCCAGTACTTC. Translating it yields CASAGLVETQYF.